Below, 26 T cell receptor beta chains from the same sample are listed, as sequenced in a study of shared clonotypes between healthy human individuals. Assay: immunoSEQ multiplex PCR; the TCRdb copy retains only in-frame clones and omits some. The data contain millions of clones, about 92% of them singletons. Sequenced material: naive CD4+ T cells sorted from blood. As to subset: CD45RA+ positively selected. The receptor set was obtained from a young man in good health.

This chain uses TRBV7-9 with TRBJ2-3, with 8 bases lining up with TRBD2. There are 15 residues in the CDR3. V gave up 5 bases and J gave up 0 bases; unmatched junction bases: 4. Germline assignment: CDR1 SEHNR and CDR2 FQNEAQ (reference sequence). Here the CDR3 reads CASSGRGGSTDTQYF. CDR3 coding DNA: TGTGCCAGCAGCGGCCGCGGGGGGAGCACAGATACGCAGTATTTT.

The rearrangement links TRBV7-9 to TRBJ1-1; D is unresolved. The CDR3 contains 14 residues. The V gene's germline CDR1 is SEHNR and CDR2 FQNEAQ (reference sequence). V gave up 4 bases and J gave up 0 bases, with 9 bases separating them. CDR3 loop: CASSSDGLNTEAFF. As DNA, the CDR3 is TGTGCCAGCAGCTCGGACGGGCTGAACACTGAAGCTTTCTTT.

The chain links TRBV5-6 to TRBJ2-1, with unresolved D. Germline assignment: CDR1 SGHDT and CDR2 YYEEEE. The CDR3 has 12 residues. V was pared by 1 base and J by 9 bases, with 8 bases between. CDR3 residues: CASSLIDFEQFF. CDR3 DNA sequence: TGTGCCAGCAGCTTGATTGACTTTGAGCAGTTCTTC. The full variable domain, rest sourced from reference TRBV5-6 and TRBJ2-1, is DAGVTQSPTHLIKTRGQQVTLRCSPKSGHDTVSWYQQALGQGPQFIFQYYEEEERQRGNFPDRFSGHQFPNYSSELNVNALLLGDSALYLCASSLIDFEQFFGPGTRLTVL.

The chain couples TRBV5-3 to TRBJ2-7; perhaps TRBD1 as D (6 bases). TRBV5-3 falls under the ORF class, with uncertain function. The CDR3 spans 14 residues. V dropped 8 bases and J dropped 2 bases, with 17 bases sitting between them. The CDR3 DNA follows: TGTGCCAGGAAGGCGAGGACAGAGACCTACGAGCAGTACTTC. It codes for CARKARTETYEQYF.

This clone was counted only a few times. The chain couples TRBV5-4 to TRBJ1-1; D ambiguous. This CDR3 region has 15 residues. V lost 1 base and J lost 2, with 12 bases in between. Germline V gene data show CDR1 as SGHNT and CDR2 as YYREEE (reference sequence). CDR3 bases: TGTGCCAGCAGCTTGTACGTCGGGTCTAACACTGAAGCTTTCTTT. Its translation: CASSLYVGSNTEAFF.

This chain connects TRBV5-6 to TRBJ2-5; 9 bases are a match to TRBD1. CDR1 and CDR2 (germline): SGHDT, YYEEEE. J was trimmed by 5 bases and V by 0 bases; bases with no gene match: 5. The CDR3 runs 15 residues. The CDR3 DNA reads TGTGCCAGCAGCTTGGGGACAGGGGCGGGGGAGACCCAGTACTTC. Protein: CASSLGTGAGETQYF.

In regard to this clone: Other DNA sequences in the sample encode the same CDR3. The chain uses TRBV5-1 and TRBJ2-7, with D possibly matching TRBD2 (5 bases). V was cut by 0 bases and J by 2 bases, with 9 bases left in between. This CDR3 is built from 14 residues. The V gene's germline CDR1 is SGHRS and CDR2 YFSETQ. Here the CDR3 reads CASSLAGIPYEQYF. The CDR3 DNA reads as TGCGCCAGCAGCTTGGCGGGGATCCCCTACGAGCAGTACTTC.

This chain links TRBV5-1 with TRBJ2-7; D is possibly TRBD1 (5 bases). This CDR3 is 15 amino acids long. Germline values: CDR1 SGHRS, CDR2 YFSETQ. The ends were cut back, 4 bases at V and 1 base at J, with 15 bases in the middle. Here the CDR3 reads CASSAPGRASYEQYF. Here the CDR3 DNA reads TGCGCCAGCAGCGCCCCGGGCAGGGCATCCTACGAGCAGTACTTC.

V usage is TRBV12-1 and J usage is TRBJ2-2; no check of the table's D call, TRBD1, against the DNA was made. TRBV12-1 is a recognized pseudogene. The CDR3 runs 16 residues. The CDR3 nucleotides are TGTGCCAGCCCGGGGCGGGACAGCCCGTACGCCGGGGAGCTGTTTTTT. It yields the protein CASPGRDSPYAGELFF.

This sequence joins TRBV5-4 and TRBJ2-3, with 7 positions matching TRBD1. The CDR3 length is 16 residues. Germline-derived CDR1 and CDR2 are SGHNT and YYREEE (reference sequence). V lost 0 bases and J lost 6; bases outside the gene matches: 10. CDR3: CASSLGGTASPDTQYF. CDR3 nucleotide sequence: TGTGCCAGCAGCTTGGGAGGGACAGCCAGCCCCGATACGCAGTATTTT.

The chain links TRBV7-2 to TRBJ2-7; D may be TRBD1 or TRBD2 (7 bases each). The CDR3 consists of 15 residues. Trimming removed 5 bases at V and 2 bases at J, with 16 bases between. The V gene's germline CDR1 is SGHTA and CDR2 FQGNSA. The DNA for the CDR3 is TGTGCCAGCAGCCCCAGGGGGGGGCTAACCTACGAGCAGTACTTC. Its translation: CASSPRGGLTYEQYF.

This clone was found once. V usage is TRBV27 and J usage is TRBJ2-5; no definite D call. Germline lookup yields CDR1 MNHEY and CDR2 SMNVEV (reference sequence). V lost 4 bases and J lost 0, with 6 bases in between. The CDR3 has 13 residues. The CDR3 DNA is TGTGCCAGCAGTTCGAGGTACCAAGAGACCCAGTACTTC. Its protein is CASSSRYQETQYF.

The V gene is TRBV9, the J gene TRBJ2-3, with D hard to call. V was clipped by 2 bases and J by 6 bases, with 7 bases between them. The germline gives CDR1 SGDLS, CDR2 YYNGEE. CDR3 length: 12 amino acids. The CDR3 coding sequence is TGTGCCAGCAGCGTTCAACAGGATACGCAGTATTTT. Protein product: CASSVQQDTQYF.

Concerning this clone itself: Other DNA sequences of this sample code for an identical CDR3. This chain uses TRBV5-6 with TRBJ2-7; D gene uncertain. Trimming took 3 bases from V and 3 from J, leaving 7 bases between them. CDR1 and CDR2 (germline): SGHDT, YYEEEE. The CDR3 is 12 residues long. CDR3 bases: TGTGCCAGCAGCTCCCTTAACTACGAGCAGTACTTC. It codes for CASSSLNYEQYF. The whole variable domain, filled in from reference TRBV5-6 and TRBJ2-7, reads DAGVTQSPTHLIKTRGQQVTLRCSPKSGHDTVSWYQQALGQGPQFIFQYYEEEERQRGNFPDRFSGHQFPNYSSELNVNALLLGDSALYLCASSSLNYEQYFGPGTRLTVT.

The J gene is TRBJ1-1, the V gene TRBV2; D gene ambiguous. The CDR3 extends over 12 amino acids. Trimming pared 7 bases from V and 4 bases from J, leaving 10 bases between. Germline-derived CDR1 and CDR2 are SNHLY and FYNNEI. The CDR3, as DNA: TGTGCCAGCACGTGGTACAGCACTGAAGCTTTCTTT. Protein: CASTWYSTEAFF.

CDR3 protein: CASRGDRNTEAFF. The CDR3 DNA is TGTGCCAGTAGAGGGGACAGAAACACTGAAGCTTTCTTT. The chain joins TRBV19 to TRBJ1-1; 7 bases are a match to TRBD1. The germline CDR1 and CDR2 sequences are LNHDA and SQIVND (reference sequence). The CDR3 loop spans 13 amino acids. J lost 2 bases, V lost 6 bases, and 3 bases had no gene match.

The rearrangement uses TRBV6-1 and TRBJ2-2; 8 bases map to TRBD1. The CDR3 spans 15 residues. Germline V gene sequence: CDR1 MNHNS, CDR2 SASEGT. With V trimmed by 4 bases and J by 5 bases, 6 bases remained unmatched. CDR3 amino acids: CASSGDRLRTGELFF. The DNA for the CDR3 is TGTGCCAGCAGTGGGGACAGGCTGCGGACCGGGGAGCTGTTTTTT.

The chain combines TRBV15 with TRBJ2-7, with unresolved D. The germline V gene has CDR1 LNHNV and CDR2 YYDKDF (reference sequence). The CDR3 has 16 amino acids. V was pared by 2 bases and J by 2 bases, with 16 bases between. This chain's CDR3 is CATSRNPVASPYEQYF. In nucleotides, the CDR3 is TGTGCCACCAGCAGAAACCCAGTGGCCTCGCCCTACGAGCAGTACTTC.

J is TRBJ2-7 and V is TRBV7-2; D tentatively reads TRBD1 or TRBD2 (6 bases each). Germline CDR1 is SGHTA and CDR2 is FQGNSA. The CDR3 has 14 residues. The V end was cut by 4 bases, the J end by 3 bases, with 13 bases between. CDR3 in DNA: TGTGCCAGCAGCTGGCGAGAGGGGGGCTACGAGCAGTACTTC. It codes for CASSWREGGYEQYF.

The V call is TRBV5-4, the J call TRBJ2-3; no clear D gene. CDR1 and CDR2 (germline): SGHNT, YYREEE (reference sequence). Deletions cut 2 bases from V and 13 bases from J, with 11 bases between. CDR3 length: 11 amino acids. Written as DNA, the CDR3 is TGTGCCAGCAGCTTTGGCCCAGTTGAGTATTTT. This codes for CASSFGPVEYF.

For this clone: Other DNA sequences in this sample translate to the same CDR3. The chain combines TRBV20-1 with TRBJ2-7; TRBD1 might be the D (6 bases). CDR3 size: 11 residues. Germline CDR1 is DFQATT and CDR2 is SNEGSKA (reference sequence). With 5 bases removed from V and 4 bases from J, the gap between germline ends came to 9 bases. The CDR3 loop is CSALTGYEQYF. The CDR3 DNA is TGCAGTGCTCTAACAGGGTACGAGCAGTACTTC.

In regard to this clone: In the same sample, other DNA sequences code for this CDR3. This chain links TRBV5-8 with TRBJ2-5, with D perhaps being TRBD1 or TRBD2 (5 bases each). V lost 0 bases and J 1 base, leaving 10 bases between the germline ends. Germline values: CDR1 SGHTS, CDR2 YDEGEE. The CDR3 extends over 15 amino acids. CDR3 nucleotides: TGTGCCAGCAGCTTGGCGGGGCGGATCCAAGAGACCCAGTACTTC. Translated, it gives CASSLAGRIQETQYF.

Notes on this clone: Other DNA sequences from this sample encode an identical CDR3 as well. The chain couples TRBV5-1 to TRBJ2-5, with D uncertain. The CDR3 extends over 13 amino acids. The V end was cut by 2 bases, the J end by 4 bases, with 9 bases between. CDR1 SGHRS and CDR2 YFSETQ come from the germline V gene. The DNA for the CDR3 is TGCGCCAGCAGCTTAGCTAGTCGAGAGACCCAGTACTTC. Amino acids: CASSLASRETQYF.

A remark on this clone: This CDR3 is also generated by other DNA sequences in the sample. Here the CDR3 reads CASSVGGNSNQPQHF. DNA for the CDR3: TGTGCCAGCAGCGTAGGTGGGAATAGCAATCAGCCCCAGCATTTT. The chain has TRBV9 and TRBJ1-5; D remains ambiguous. The CDR3 totals 15 residues. CDR1 SGDLS and CDR2 YYNGEE come from the germline V gene. The V end lost 0 bases, the J end lost 0 bases, and 7 bases lay between the germline ends.

This chain joins TRBV7-2 and TRBJ2-7; 7 bases are a match to TRBD1. Trimming removed 5 bases from V and 2 bases from J; junction bases left unmatched: 3. CDR1 and CDR2 (germline): SGHTA, FQGNSA. The CDR3 extends over 13 amino acids. CDR3 region: CASSTGTAYEQYF. The DNA for the CDR3 is TGTGCCAGCAGCACCGGGACAGCCTACGAGCAGTACTTC.

The chain combines TRBV7-9 with TRBJ2-2; maybe TRBD1 (5 bases). There are 17 residues in the CDR3. The V end was cut by 0 bases, the J end by 0 bases, with 11 bases between. CDR1 and CDR2 (germline): SEHNR, FQNEAQ (reference sequence). The CDR3 DNA follows: TGTGCCAGCAGCTTAGCGCGGTCAGGGCCGAACACCGGGGAGCTGTTTTTT. Residues: CASSLARSGPNTGELFF.